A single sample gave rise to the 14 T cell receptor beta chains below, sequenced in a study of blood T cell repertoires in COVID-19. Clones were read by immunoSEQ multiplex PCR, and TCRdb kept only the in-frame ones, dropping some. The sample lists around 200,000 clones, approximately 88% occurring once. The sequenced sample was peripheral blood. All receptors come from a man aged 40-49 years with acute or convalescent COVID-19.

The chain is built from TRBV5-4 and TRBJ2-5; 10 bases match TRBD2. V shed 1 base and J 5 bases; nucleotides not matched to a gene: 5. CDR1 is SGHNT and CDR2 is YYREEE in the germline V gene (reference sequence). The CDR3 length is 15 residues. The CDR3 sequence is CASSLTSGEWETQYF. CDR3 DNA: TGTGCCAGCAGCTTGACTAGCGGGGAATGGGAGACCCAGTACTTC.

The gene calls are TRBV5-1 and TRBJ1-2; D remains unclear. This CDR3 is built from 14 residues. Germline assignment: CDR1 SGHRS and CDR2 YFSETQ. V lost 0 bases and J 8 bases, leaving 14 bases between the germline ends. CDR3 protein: CASSLAGLGYGYTF. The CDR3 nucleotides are TGCGCCAGCAGCTTGGCAGGCCTGGGCTACGGCTACACCTTC.

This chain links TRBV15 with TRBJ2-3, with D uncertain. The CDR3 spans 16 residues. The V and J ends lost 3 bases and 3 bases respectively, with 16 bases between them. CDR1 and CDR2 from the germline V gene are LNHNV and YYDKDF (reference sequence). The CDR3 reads CATSSDSTIYTDTQYF. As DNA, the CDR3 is TGTGCCACCAGCAGTGACTCAACCATATATACAGATACGCAGTATTTT.

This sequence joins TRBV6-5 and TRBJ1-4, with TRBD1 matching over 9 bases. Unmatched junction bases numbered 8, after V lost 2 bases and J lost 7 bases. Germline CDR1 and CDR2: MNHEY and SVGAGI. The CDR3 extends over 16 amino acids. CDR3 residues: CASSYGTGKGREKLFF. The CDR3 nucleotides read TGTGCCAGCAGTTACGGGACAGGGAAGGGTCGTGAAAAACTGTTTTTT.

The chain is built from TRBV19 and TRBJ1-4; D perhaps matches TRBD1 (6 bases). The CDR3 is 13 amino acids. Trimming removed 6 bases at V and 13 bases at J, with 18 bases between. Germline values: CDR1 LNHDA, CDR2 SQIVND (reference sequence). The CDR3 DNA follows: TGTGCCAGTAGCGCAGGGGCCGAAATGGGACTGTTTTTT. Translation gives CASSAGAEMGLFF.

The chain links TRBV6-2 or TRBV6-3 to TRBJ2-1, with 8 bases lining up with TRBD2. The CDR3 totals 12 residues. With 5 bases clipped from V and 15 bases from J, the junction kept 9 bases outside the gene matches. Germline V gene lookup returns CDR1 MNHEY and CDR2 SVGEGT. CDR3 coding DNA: TGTGCCAGCAGTCAGGGGCGGGGGGATTTGTTCTTC. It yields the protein CASSQGRGDLFF.

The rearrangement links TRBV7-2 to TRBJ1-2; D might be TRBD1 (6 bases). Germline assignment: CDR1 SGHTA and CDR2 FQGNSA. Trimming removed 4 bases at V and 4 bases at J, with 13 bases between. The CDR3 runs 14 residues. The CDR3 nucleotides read TGTGCCAGCAGCTCGTCCGGGACACCCTATGGCTACACCTTC. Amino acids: CASSSSGTPYGYTF.

The CDR3 region is CASSGTGGLYGYTF. For the CDR3, the DNA is TGTGCCAGCAGTGGGACAGGGGGCTTGTATGGCTACACCTTC. The V and J genes are TRBV27 and TRBJ1-2; the match to TRBD1 covers 12 bases. V lost 5 bases to trimming and J lost 5 bases; unmatched junction nucleotides: 3. The CDR3 loop spans 14 amino acids. CDR1 MNHEY and CDR2 SMNVEV come from the germline V gene (reference sequence).

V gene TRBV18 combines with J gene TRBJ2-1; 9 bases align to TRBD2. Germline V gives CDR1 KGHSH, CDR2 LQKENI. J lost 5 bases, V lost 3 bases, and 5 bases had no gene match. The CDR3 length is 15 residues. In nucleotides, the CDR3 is TGTGCCAGCTCACCGCGAGCGGGGGGCGACAATGAGCAGTTCTTC. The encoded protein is CASSPRAGGDNEQFF.

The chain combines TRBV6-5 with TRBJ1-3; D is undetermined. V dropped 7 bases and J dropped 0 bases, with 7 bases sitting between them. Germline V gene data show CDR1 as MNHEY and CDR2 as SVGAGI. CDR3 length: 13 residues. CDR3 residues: CASTGGSGNTIYF. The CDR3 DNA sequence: TGTGCCAGCACGGGAGGCTCTGGAAACACCATATATTTT.

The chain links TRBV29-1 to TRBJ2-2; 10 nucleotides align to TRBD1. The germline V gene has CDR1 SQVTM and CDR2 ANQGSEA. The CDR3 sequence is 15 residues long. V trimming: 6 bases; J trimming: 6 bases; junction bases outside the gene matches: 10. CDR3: CSVKKGTGAAGELFF. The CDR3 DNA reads TGCAGCGTGAAAAAGGGGACAGGGGCTGCCGGGGAGCTGTTTTTT.

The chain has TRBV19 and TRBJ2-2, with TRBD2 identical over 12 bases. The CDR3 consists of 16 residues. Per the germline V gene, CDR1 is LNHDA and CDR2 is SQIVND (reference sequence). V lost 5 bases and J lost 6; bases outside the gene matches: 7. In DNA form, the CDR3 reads TGTGCCAGTAGTTTCCTAGCGGGGGGGCCACCCGGGGAGCTGTTTTTT. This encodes CASSFLAGGPPGELFF.

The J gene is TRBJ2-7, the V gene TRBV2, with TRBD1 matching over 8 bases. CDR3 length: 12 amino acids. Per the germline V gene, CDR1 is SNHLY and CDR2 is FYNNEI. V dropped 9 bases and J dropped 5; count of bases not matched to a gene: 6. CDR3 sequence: CASTGGQNEQYF. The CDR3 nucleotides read TGTGCCAGTACAGGGGGGCAAAACGAGCAGTACTTC. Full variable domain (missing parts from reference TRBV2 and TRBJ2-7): EPEVTQTPSHQVTQMGQEVILRCVPISNHLYFYWYRQILGQKVEFLVSFYNNEISEKSEIFDDQFSVERPDGSNFTLKIRSTKLEDSAMYFCASTGGQNEQYFGPGTRLTVT.

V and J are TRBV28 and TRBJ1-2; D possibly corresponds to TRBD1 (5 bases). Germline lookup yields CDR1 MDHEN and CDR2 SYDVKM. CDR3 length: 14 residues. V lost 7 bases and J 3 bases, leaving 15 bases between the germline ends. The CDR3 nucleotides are TGTGCCAGCACCAGGGCCTTGGAGTACTATGGCTACACCTTC. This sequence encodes CASTRALEYYGYTF.